This TCR beta chain derives from a study of Graves' ophthalmopathy and Graves' hyperthyroidism. This clonotype appeared many times. Germline CDR1 and CDR2: SGHTA and FQGNSA. The CDR3 is 12 residues long. V lost 2 bases and J lost 10, with 12 bases in between. The TCR beta CDR3 regions underwent amplification from RNA transcripts. Scientists carried out first-round RT-PCR using HTBI primers and then a second-round multiplex PCR. TCRdb passed the multiplex PCR reads through MiXCR, listing each CDR3 protein once. Here the sample spans some 400,000 distinct CDR3 sequences, 15% to 20% being singletons. The sequencing sample was made of peripheral blood. The chain combines TRBV7-2 with TRBJ2-7; possible D gene TRBD1, 5 bases. This sequence was found in a woman between 18 and 29 years old with Graves' ophthalmopathy. CDR3 coding DNA: TGTGCCAGCAGCTTATCCCTCAGGGAACAGTACTTC. Residues: CASSLSLREQYF. Combining the CDR3 with reference TRBV7-2 and TRBJ2-7 gives the whole variable domain GAGVSQSPSNKVTEKGKDVELRCDPISGHTALYWYRQSLGQGLEFLIYFQGNSAPDKSGLPSDRFSAERTGGSVSTLTIQRTQQEDSAVYLCASSLSLREQYFGPGTRLTVT.